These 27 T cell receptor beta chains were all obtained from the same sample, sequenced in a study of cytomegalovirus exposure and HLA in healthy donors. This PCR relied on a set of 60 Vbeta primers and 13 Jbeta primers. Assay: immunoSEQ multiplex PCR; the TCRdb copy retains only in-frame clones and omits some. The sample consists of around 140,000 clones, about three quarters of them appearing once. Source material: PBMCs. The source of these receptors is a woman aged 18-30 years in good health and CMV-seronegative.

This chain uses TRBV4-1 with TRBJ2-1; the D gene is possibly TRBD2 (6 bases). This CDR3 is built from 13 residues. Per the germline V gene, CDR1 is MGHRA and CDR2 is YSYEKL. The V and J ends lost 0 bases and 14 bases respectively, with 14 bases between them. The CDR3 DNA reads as TGCGCCAGCAGCCAAGATGGCGCGGGAAGGGAGTTCTTC. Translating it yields CASSQDGAGREFF.

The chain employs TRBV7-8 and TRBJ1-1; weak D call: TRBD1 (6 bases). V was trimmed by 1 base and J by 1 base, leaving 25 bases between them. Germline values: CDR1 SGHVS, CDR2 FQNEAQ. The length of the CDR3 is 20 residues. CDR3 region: CASSLDALEDSPRGNTEAFF. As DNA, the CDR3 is TGTGCCAGCAGCTTAGACGCCCTAGAGGACAGCCCGAGGGGGAACACTGAAGCTTTCTTT. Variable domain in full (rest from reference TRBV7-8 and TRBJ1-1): GAGVSQSPRYKVAKRGQDVALRCDPISGHVSLFWYQQALGQGPEFLTYFQNEAQLDKSGLPSDRFFAERPEGSVSTLKIQRTQQEDSAVYLCASSLDALEDSPRGNTEAFFGQGTRLTVV.

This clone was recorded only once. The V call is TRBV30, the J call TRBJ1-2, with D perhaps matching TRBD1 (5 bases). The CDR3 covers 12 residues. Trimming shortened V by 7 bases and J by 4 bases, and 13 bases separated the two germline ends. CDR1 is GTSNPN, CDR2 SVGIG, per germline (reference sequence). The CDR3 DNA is TGTGCCTCGAAAACAGGATCCTATGGCTACACCTTC. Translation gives CASKTGSYGYTF.

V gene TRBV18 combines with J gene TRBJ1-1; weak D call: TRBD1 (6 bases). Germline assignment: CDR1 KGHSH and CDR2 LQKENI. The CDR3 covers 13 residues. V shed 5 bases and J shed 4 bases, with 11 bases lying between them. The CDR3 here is CASSSTGPTEAFF. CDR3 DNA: TGTGCCAGCTCATCCACAGGGCCCACTGAAGCTTTCTTT.

CDR3 residues: CASSEITVNQPQHF. As DNA, the CDR3 is TGTGCCAGCAGTGAGATTACGGTGAATCAGCCCCAGCATTTT. The chain has TRBV2 and TRBJ1-5; no clear D. The V and J ends lost 3 bases and 4 bases respectively, with 10 bases between them. Germline V gene data show CDR1 as SNHLY and CDR2 as FYNNEI. The CDR3 loop spans 14 amino acids.

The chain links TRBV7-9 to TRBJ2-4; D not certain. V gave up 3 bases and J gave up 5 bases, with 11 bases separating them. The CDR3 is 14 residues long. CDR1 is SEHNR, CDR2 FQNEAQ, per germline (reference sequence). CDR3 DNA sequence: TGTGCCAGCAGCTTTGGAGAGGTCCAAAACATTCAGTACTTC. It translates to CASSFGEVQNIQYF. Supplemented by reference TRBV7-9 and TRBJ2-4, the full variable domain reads DTGVSQNPRHKITKRGQNVTFRCDPISEHNRLYWYRQTLGQGPEFLTYFQNEAQLEKSRLLSDRFSAERPKGSFSTLEIQRTEQGDSAMYLCASSFGEVQNIQYFGAGTRLSVL.

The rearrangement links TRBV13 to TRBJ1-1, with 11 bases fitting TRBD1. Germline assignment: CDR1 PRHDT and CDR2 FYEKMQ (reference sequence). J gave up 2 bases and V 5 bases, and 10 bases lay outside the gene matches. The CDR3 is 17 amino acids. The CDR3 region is CASSERGTGGANTEAFF. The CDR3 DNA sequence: TGTGCCAGCAGCGAAAGAGGGACAGGGGGGGCAAACACTGAAGCTTTCTTT.

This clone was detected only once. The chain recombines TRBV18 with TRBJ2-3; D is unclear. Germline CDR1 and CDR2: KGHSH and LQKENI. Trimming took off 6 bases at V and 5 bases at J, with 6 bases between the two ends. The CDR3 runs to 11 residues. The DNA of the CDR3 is TGTGCCAGCTCCCCTGTAGATACGCAGTATTTT. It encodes CASSPVDTQYF.

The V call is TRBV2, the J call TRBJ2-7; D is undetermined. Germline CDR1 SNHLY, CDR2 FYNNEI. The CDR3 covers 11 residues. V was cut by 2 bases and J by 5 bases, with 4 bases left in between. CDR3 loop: CASSENNEQYF. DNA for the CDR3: TGTGCCAGCAGTGAAAACAACGAGCAGTACTTC.

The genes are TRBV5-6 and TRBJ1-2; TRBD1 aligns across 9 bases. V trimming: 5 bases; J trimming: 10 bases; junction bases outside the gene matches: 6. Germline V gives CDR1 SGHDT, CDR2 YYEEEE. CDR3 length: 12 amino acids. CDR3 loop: CASRWTGDDYTF. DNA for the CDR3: TGTGCCAGCAGGTGGACAGGGGATGACTACACCTTC.

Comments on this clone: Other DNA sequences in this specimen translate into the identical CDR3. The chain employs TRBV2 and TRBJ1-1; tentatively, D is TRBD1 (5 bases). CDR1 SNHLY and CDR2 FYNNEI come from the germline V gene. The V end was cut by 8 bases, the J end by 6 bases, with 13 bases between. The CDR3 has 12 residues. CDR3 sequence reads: CASSKAGAEAFF. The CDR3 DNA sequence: TGTGCCAGCTCAAAGGCGGGGGCTGAAGCTTTCTTT.

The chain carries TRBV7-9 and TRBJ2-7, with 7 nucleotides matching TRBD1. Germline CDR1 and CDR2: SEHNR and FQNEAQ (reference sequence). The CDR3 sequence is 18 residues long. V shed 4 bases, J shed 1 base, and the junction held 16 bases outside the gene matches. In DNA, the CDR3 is TGTGCCAGCAGCTGGGCTGATACTGCTCTGGACAGGTCCTACGAGCAGTACTTC. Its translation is CASSWADTALDRSYEQYF.

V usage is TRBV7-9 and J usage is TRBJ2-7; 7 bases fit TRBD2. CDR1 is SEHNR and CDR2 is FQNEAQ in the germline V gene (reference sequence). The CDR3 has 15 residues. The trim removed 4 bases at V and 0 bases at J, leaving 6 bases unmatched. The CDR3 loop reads CASSSEGGSSYEQYF. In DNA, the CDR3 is TGTGCCAGCAGCTCAGAGGGCGGGAGCTCCTACGAGCAGTACTTC.

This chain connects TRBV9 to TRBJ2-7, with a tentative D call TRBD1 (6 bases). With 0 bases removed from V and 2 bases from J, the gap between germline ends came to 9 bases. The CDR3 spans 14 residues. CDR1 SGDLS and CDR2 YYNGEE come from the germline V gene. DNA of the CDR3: TGTGCCAGCAGCGTAGCACAGGGCACCTACGAGCAGTACTTC. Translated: CASSVAQGTYEQYF. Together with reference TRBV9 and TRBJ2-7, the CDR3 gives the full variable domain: DSGVTQTPKHLITATGQRVTLRCSPRSGDLSVYWYQQSLDQGLQFLIQYYNGEERAKGNILERFSAQQFPDLHSELNLSSLELGDSALYFCASSVAQGTYEQYFGPGTRLTVT.

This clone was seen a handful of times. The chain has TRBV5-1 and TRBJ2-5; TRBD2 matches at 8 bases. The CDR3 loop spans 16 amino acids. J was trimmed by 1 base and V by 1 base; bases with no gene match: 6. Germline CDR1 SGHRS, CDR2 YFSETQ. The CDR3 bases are TGCGCCAGCAGCTTGATCGGCGGGAGGTTCCAAGAGACCCAGTACTTC. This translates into CASSLIGGRFQETQYF.

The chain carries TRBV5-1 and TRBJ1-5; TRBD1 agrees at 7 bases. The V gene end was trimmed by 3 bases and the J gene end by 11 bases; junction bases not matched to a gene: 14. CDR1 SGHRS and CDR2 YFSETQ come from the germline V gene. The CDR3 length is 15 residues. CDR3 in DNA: TGCGCCAGCAGCTCCATTGAACAGGGGAAAAAGACCCAGCATTTT. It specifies CASSSIEQGKKTQHF.

DNA of the CDR3: TGTGCCAGCAGCTTCGGGACAGGGGTAACTGAAGCTTTCTTT. Its protein product is CASSFGTGVTEAFF. The rearrangement uses TRBV7-2 and TRBJ1-1, with 10 bases fitting TRBD1. This CDR3 is 14 amino acids long. CDR1 and CDR2 (germline): SGHTA, FQGNSA. J gave up 5 bases and V 3 bases, and 3 bases lay outside the gene matches.

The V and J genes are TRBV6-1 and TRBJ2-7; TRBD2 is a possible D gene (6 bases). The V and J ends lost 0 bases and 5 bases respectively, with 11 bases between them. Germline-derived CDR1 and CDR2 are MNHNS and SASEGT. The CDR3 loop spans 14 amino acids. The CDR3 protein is CASSEAGRGNEQYF. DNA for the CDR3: TGTGCCAGCAGTGAAGCTGGGCGCGGGAACGAGCAGTACTTC.

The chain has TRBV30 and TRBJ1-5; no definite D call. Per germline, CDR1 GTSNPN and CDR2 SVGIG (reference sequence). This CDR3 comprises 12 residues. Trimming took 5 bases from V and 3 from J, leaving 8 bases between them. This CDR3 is CAWSEANQPQHF. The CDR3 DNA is TGTGCCTGGTCTGAGGCCAATCAGCCCCAGCATTTT.

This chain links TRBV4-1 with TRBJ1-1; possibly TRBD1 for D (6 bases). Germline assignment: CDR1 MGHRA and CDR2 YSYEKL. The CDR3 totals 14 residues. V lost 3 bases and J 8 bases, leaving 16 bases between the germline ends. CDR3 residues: CASSQVAVQGEAFF. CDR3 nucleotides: TGCGCCAGCAGCCAGGTTGCGGTTCAGGGGGAAGCTTTCTTT.

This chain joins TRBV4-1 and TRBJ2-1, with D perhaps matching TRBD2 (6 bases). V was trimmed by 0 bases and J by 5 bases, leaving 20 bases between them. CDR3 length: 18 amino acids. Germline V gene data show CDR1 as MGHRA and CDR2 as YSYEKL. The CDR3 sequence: CASSQDLYSGTEHNEQFF. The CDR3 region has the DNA TGCGCCAGCAGCCAAGACTTATACTCCGGGACTGAACACAATGAGCAGTTCTTC.

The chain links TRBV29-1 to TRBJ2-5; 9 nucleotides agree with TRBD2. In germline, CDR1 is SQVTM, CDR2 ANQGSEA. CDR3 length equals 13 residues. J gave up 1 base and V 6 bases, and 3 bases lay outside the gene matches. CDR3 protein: CSVSGRPQETQYF. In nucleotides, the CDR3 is TGCAGCGTAAGCGGGAGGCCCCAAGAGACCCAGTACTTC.

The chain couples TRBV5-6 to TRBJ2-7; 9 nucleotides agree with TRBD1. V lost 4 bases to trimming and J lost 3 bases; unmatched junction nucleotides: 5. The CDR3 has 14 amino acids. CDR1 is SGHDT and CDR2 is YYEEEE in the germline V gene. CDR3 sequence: CASSLRDRVYEQYF. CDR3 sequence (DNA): TGTGCCAGCAGCCTGAGGGACAGGGTCTACGAGCAGTACTTC.

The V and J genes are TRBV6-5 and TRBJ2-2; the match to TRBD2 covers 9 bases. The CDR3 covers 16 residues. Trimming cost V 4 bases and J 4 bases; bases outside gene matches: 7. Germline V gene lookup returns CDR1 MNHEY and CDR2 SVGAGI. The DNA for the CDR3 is TGTGCCAGCAGTTTAAGGGCGGGAGGGTTCACCGGGGAGCTGTTTTTT. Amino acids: CASSLRAGGFTGELFF.

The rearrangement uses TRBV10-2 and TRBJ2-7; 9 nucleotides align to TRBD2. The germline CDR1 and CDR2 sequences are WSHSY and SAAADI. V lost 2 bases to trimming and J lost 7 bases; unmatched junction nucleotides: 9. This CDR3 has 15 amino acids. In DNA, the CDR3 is TGCGCCAGCAGTGAGCGGCGGGAGGGTGAGGGGGAGCAGTACTTC. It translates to CASSERREGEGEQYF.

CDR3 region: CATSGGLAGISGANVLTF. The CDR3 DNA is TGTGCCACCAGTGGAGGGCTAGCGGGAATCTCTGGGGCCAACGTCCTGACTTTC. The rearrangement links TRBV15 to TRBJ2-6; 9 bases align to TRBD2. In germline, CDR1 is LNHNV, CDR2 YYDKDF (reference sequence). Trimming at V came to 6 bases and at J to 0 bases, leaving 9 bases not matched to a gene. The CDR3 spans 18 residues. The full variable domain, in which reference TRBV15 and TRBJ2-6 provide the parts outside the CDR3, is DAMVIQNPRYQVTQFGKPVTLSCSQTLNHNVMYWYQQKSSQAPKLLFHYYDKDFNNEADTPDNFQSRRPNTSFCFLDIRSPGLGDTAMYLCATSGGLAGISGANVLTFGAGSRLTVL.

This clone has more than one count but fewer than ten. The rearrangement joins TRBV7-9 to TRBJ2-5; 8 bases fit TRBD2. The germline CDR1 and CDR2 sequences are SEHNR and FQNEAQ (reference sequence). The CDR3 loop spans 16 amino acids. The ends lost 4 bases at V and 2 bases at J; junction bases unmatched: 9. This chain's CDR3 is CASSSLADGYQETQYF. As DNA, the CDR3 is TGTGCCAGCAGCTCACTAGCGGACGGATATCAAGAGACCCAGTACTTC.